The 18 T cell receptor beta chains presented below share a single source sample, sequenced in a study of blood T cell repertoires in COVID-19. Clones were read by immunoSEQ multiplex PCR, and TCRdb kept only the in-frame ones, dropping some. Among hundreds of thousands of clones listed, roughly 90% were seen once. The sample consisted of PBMCs or T cells enriched from blood (not recorded which). These TCRs come from a woman aged 25 to 39 who had recovered from COVID-19.

The chain carries TRBV30 and TRBJ1-4; TRBD1 matches 7 bases. With V trimmed by 0 bases and J by 1 base, 8 bases remained unmatched. The CDR3 consists of 17 residues. CDR1 and CDR2 from the germline V gene are GTSNPN and SVGIG (reference sequence). CDR3 sequence: CAWSVGTTGETNEKLFF. The CDR3 region has the DNA TGTGCCTGGAGTGTCGGGACCACAGGGGAAACTAATGAAAAACTGTTTTTT.

The chain links TRBV7-6 to TRBJ2-7; tentatively, D is TRBD1 (5 bases). From germline, CDR1 is SGHVS and CDR2 FNYEAQ. This CDR3 comprises 14 residues. V lost 4 bases to trimming and J lost 0 bases, with 10 bases between them. Here the CDR3 reads CASSSPTDSYEQYF. DNA for the CDR3: TGTGCCAGCAGCTCTCCGACAGACTCCTACGAGCAGTACTTC.

In DNA form, the CDR3 reads TGTGCCAGCAGTTTTATTCGGGGTTCGGTGGAGCAGTACTTC. This gives the protein CASSFIRGSVEQYF. The V gene is TRBV28, the J gene TRBJ2-7; the D gene is possibly TRBD2 (5 bases). Germline V CDR1 and CDR2: MDHEN, SYDVKM. V lost 3 bases to trimming and J lost 7 bases, with 16 bases between them. CDR3 length: 14 residues.

The chain carries TRBV19 and TRBJ2-2, with a tentative D call TRBD1 (5 bases). The germline V gene encodes CDR1 LNHDA and CDR2 SQIVND (reference sequence). There are 19 residues in the CDR3. Deletions cut 0 bases from V and 5 bases from J, with 22 bases between. The CDR3 DNA follows: TGTGCCAGTAGTATAGATTTTTCTGGCAGGGTTGGGTTAACCGGGGAGCTGTTTTTT. Its protein is CASSIDFSGRVGLTGELFF.

The chain joins TRBV6-5 to TRBJ2-7, with TRBD2 identical over 11 bases. The CDR3 contains 14 residues. V shed 6 bases and J 4 bases; nucleotides not matched to a gene: 5. The germline V gene encodes CDR1 MNHEY and CDR2 SVGAGI. The CDR3 reads CASRGLAGPYEQYF. In DNA form, the CDR3 reads TGTGCCAGCAGAGGACTAGCGGGCCCTTACGAGCAGTACTTC.

The chain combines TRBV2 with TRBJ1-6; D not resolved. CDR1 is SNHLY, CDR2 FYNNEI, per germline. Trimming stripped 2 bases from V and 9 bases from J, with 11 bases between. The CDR3 has 14 amino acids. The CDR3 loop reads CASSEYGFGSPLHF. The CDR3 bases are TGTGCCAGCAGTGAATACGGTTTCGGTTCACCCCTCCACTTT.

The genes are TRBV10-2 and TRBJ1-4, with TRBD1 matching over 7 bases. Trimming took 4 bases from V and 4 from J; bases not matched to a gene: 6. CDR1 WSHSY and CDR2 SAAADI come from the germline V gene. CDR3 length: 15 amino acids. The CDR3 loop is CASSGQGAVNEKLFF. The CDR3 coding sequence is TGCGCCAGCAGTGGACAGGGTGCCGTTAATGAAAAACTGTTTTTT.

The genes are TRBV27 and TRBJ2-7, with 11 bases lining up with TRBD2. Germline CDR1 is MNHEY and CDR2 is SMNVEV (reference sequence). Trimming took 4 bases from V and 2 from J; bases not matched to a gene: 7. This CDR3 is built from 16 residues. The CDR3 here is CASSSTGTSGTYEQYF. The CDR3 DNA sequence: TGTGCCAGCAGTTCCACGGGGACTAGCGGAACCTACGAGCAGTACTTC.

This clone was seen a handful of times. The rearrangement joins TRBV4-1 to TRBJ1-1; D perhaps matches TRBD1 (5 bases). Germline values: CDR1 MGHRA, CDR2 YSYEKL. CDR3 length equals 18 residues. V was shortened by 4 bases and J by 6 bases, with 27 bases between the two germline ends. The CDR3 sequence is CASSRSLRDFIFLAEAFF. The CDR3 DNA reads as TGCGCCAGCAGCCGCTCACTCCGGGACTTCATTTTTCTCGCTGAAGCTTTCTTT.

This clone was picked up a small number of times. J is TRBJ2-5 and V is TRBV4-1, with 10 bases fitting TRBD2. V shed 5 bases and J 2 bases; nucleotides not matched to a gene: 8. The CDR3 is made up of 16 amino acids. In germline, CDR1 is MGHRA, CDR2 YSYEKL. The CDR3 bases are TGCGCCAGCAGCTCCCCCGGGACTAGCGTACAAGAGACCCAGTACTTC. Translated, it gives CASSSPGTSVQETQYF.

This clone was found once. This chain connects TRBV5-4 to TRBJ1-1, with TRBD1 identical over 8 bases. The CDR3 sequence is 15 residues long. Germline CDR1 reads SGHNT; CDR2 reads YYREEE (reference sequence). Trimming cost V 4 bases and J 5 bases; bases outside gene matches: 10. Written as DNA, the CDR3 is TGTGCCAGCAGCCCTTTCCAGGGGGCGCGGACTGAAGCTTTCTTT. It translates to CASSPFQGARTEAFF.

This clone has a single count. The V gene is TRBV5-6, the J gene TRBJ1-2, with 8 bases matching TRBD1. The CDR3 has 16 residues. The J segment lost 3 bases and the V segment lost 5 bases, leaving 12 bases of the junction unmatched. The germline V gene encodes CDR1 SGHDT and CDR2 YYEEEE. The CDR3 region has the DNA TGTGCCAGCAGTTCCTCCCGGACAGGGACACACTATGGCTACACCTTC. This sequence encodes CASSSSRTGTHYGYTF.

The J gene is TRBJ2-2, the V gene TRBV5-5; D gene uncertain. The V end was cut by 1 base, the J end by 3 bases, with 4 bases between. CDR1 and CDR2 from the germline V gene are SGHKS and YYEKEE (reference sequence). The length of the CDR3 is 13 residues. The CDR3 region is CASSLSDTGELFF. CDR3 sequence (DNA): TGTGCCAGCAGCTTGTCAGACACCGGGGAGCTGTTTTTT.

J is TRBJ1-2 and V is TRBV14, with a tentative D call TRBD1 (6 bases). CDR1 is SGHDN, CDR2 FVKESK, per germline. The CDR3 totals 14 residues. Trimming pared 5 bases from V and 8 bases from J, leaving 18 bases between. CDR3 coding DNA: TGTGCCAGCAGCAACCGACAGGCCCTTATGGGCTACACCTTC. It is translated as CASSNRQALMGYTF.

The V gene is TRBV5-1, the J gene TRBJ1-2; D remains ambiguous. Looked up from germline, CDR1 is SGHRS and CDR2 is YFSETQ. The CDR3 length is 14 residues. The V gene lost 4 bases and the J gene lost 8 bases, with 18 bases spanning the gap. The CDR3 protein is CASSGDSSVTGYTF. CDR3 DNA sequence: TGCGCCAGCAGCGGCGACTCCTCGGTAACGGGCTACACCTTC.

The rearrangement links TRBV28 to TRBJ1-3; D possibly corresponds to TRBD1 (6 bases). Germline loops: CDR1 MDHEN, CDR2 SYDVKM. CDR3 length: 16 amino acids. The V end lost 0 bases, the J end lost 6 bases, and 15 bases lay between the germline ends. Here the CDR3 DNA reads TGTGCCAGCAGTTTATGGGCCCCACAGGGAAAAAACACCATATATTTT. Translation: CASSLWAPQGKNTIYF.

The J gene is TRBJ1-1, the V gene TRBV6-4; 7 nucleotides align to TRBD1. There are 17 residues in the CDR3. Germline V lookup: CDR1 MRHNA, CDR2 SNTAGT. Trimming at V came to 2 bases and at J to 0 bases, leaving 9 bases not matched to a gene. This CDR3 reads CASSDAGQSRMNTEAFF. DNA of the CDR3: TGTGCCAGCAGTGACGCGGGACAGTCCCGCATGAACACTGAAGCTTTCTTT.

The chain links TRBV4-1 to TRBJ2-5; the D gene is possibly TRBD1 (5 bases). The CDR3 has 15 residues. The germline gives CDR1 MGHRA, CDR2 YSYEKL. V shed 4 bases and J shed 5 bases, with 17 bases lying between them. The CDR3 loop reads CASSLRTQLGETQYF. CDR3 nucleotides: TGCGCCAGCAGCCTTCGGACACAGCTGGGCGAGACCCAGTACTTC.